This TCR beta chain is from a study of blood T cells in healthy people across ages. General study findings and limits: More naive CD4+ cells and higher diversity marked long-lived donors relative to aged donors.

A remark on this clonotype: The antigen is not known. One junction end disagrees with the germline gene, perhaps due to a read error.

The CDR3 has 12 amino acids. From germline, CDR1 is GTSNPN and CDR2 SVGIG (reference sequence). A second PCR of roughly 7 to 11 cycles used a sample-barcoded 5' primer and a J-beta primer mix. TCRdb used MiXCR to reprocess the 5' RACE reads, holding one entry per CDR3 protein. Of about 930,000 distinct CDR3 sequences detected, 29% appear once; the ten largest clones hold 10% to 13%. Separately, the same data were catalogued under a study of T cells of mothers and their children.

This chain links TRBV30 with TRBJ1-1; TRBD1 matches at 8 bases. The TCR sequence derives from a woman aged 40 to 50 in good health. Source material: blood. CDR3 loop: CVWNRGGNEAFF. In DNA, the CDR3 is TGTGTCTGGAACAGGGGGGGAAATGAAGCTTTCTTT.